The T cell receptor beta chain under discussion was sequenced for a study of cytomegalovirus exposure and HLA in healthy donors (dated by TCRdb to the late 2010s). General notes on the study: An earlier analysis of some 600 of the donors reported under 300 Gb of sequence data and around 100 million unique TCR beta sequences obtained from approximately 180 million T cells. In an earlier analysis of roughly 580 of the donors, high-throughput TCR beta sequencing was used to judge whether each TCR beta V gene segment behaved as functional or pseudogenic. HLA typing included class I and class II loci at four-digit resolution. The study aimed to test whether cataloging public T cell receptors could reveal signatures of past pathogen exposure. Roughly 300 gigabases of sequencing data and 70 million to 100 million unique TCR sequences were included in an early release covering about 600 HLA-typed donors. All discovery cohort repertoires had been generated using a single sequencing platform. Four to six DR-DQ haplotypes were handled as single units for association and clustering, since linkage in the cohort was strong. Among the 398 genotyped donors, approximately 76% belonged to the genetic ancestry cluster associated with self-reported Caucasian donors. To study patterns of TCR occurrence, a later analysis re-analyzed previously published TCR beta repertoires from 700 or so donors and added high-resolution HLA genotyping. Genome-wide SNP genotypes for about 65% of the roughly 670 donors were used in a later genetic analysis, which treated that subset as a discovery cohort. The study combined high-throughput TCR immunosequencing, statistical association of individual TCRs with disease status, and machine learning to predict cytomegalovirus infection status. Typing coverage differed by locus: A, B, C, DRB1 and DQB1 were typed in roughly 620-640 donors, DQA1 in about 560, DPA1 in 600 to 610, and DPB1 in 472. Donor age, sex, ethnicity and CMV serostatus were compiled together with the repertoire data. On average, 235,054 unique TCR beta nucleotide sequences were sequenced per donor among 350 to 400 genotyped donors of the cohort, with roughly 19% of those sequences being non-productive. Rather than drawing on any new phenotypic data, the later analysis identified candidate immune exposures from TCR beta sequences and the way those sequences occurred across donors. The study used immunosequencing to profile the T cell repertoires of around 600 subjects and linked those repertoires to cytomegalovirus serostatus. Along with the approximately 700-subject first cohort, a separate validation cohort of over a hundred different subjects was used. The research as a whole found: At a false discovery rate of 0.05, a later analysis linked roughly 17,000 TCR beta sequences to specific HLA alleles. Most TCR sequences were seen in very few donors, while some public TCRs were found in many individuals. This cohort had only TCR beta chains sequenced, and the lack of alpha or paired-chain data limited which features could be detected. V-gene and J-gene trimming of TCR beta chains was associated with a missense DCLRE1C variant in a later genetic analysis, and the association was replicated in an independent cohort. In a later analysis, most CMV-associated TCR beta chains were found to appear HLA-restricted, with HLA associations seemingly driven largely by CMV exposure. Some IMGT-functional V segments, including TRBV6-2 and TRBV6-3, could not be distinguished by the 87-base-pair reads and were therefore excluded. A further reported finding was that TCR beta sequences accurately predicted the HLA-A and HLA-B alleles for most subjects in the first cohort. In a later analysis, several top co-occurrence clusters were reported to appear linked to parvovirus B19, influenza, CMV and Epstein-Barr virus. It was suggested by the authors that the approach could potentially be generalized to other disease states and immunological phenotypes. Cytomegalovirus status was reported to be diagnosed by the classifier with high specificity and sensitivity in both the original and validation cohorts. Roughly uniform sequencing depth across donors was assumed in presence/absence analyses, although this assumption may not hold. For the cohort, immune exposure information was limited to CMV serostatus. A cluster of highly shared sequence variants was judged likely to represent a technical artifact of the sequencing pipeline. When HLA alleles, especially DR and DQ, strongly co-occurred, TCR associations were difficult to assign to individual alleles. In the study, some 160 TCR beta chains were listed as associated with cytomegalovirus. In an earlier analysis of 587 of the donors, most TCR beta V segments were observed in productive rearrangements about 87% or about 30% of the time, broadly matching IMGT annotations. Linkage disequilibrium might explain the correlated functional status among segregating V segments, but an unknown experimental factor could not be excluded. HLA typing was unavailable for some donors at each locus, so association tests used only the typed subset. A later genetic analysis reported fewer N-insertions in productive TCRs among donors in an Asian-associated ancestry cluster than the approximately 700-donor mean. Roughly 17 rarely observed V segments, including chromosome 9 orphons, were excluded from the earlier analysis of several hundred of the donors because counts were too low. A later analysis found that HLA-associated TCR beta chains were more clonally expanded and had lower generation probabilities than equally common non-associated chains. In vitro tests confirmed that three of the cytomegalovirus-associated TCR beta chains recognize cytomegalovirus antigens. A later analysis found that TCR association rates varied across HLA loci, with DRB1 alleles showing the most associated TCRs and HLA-C alleles the fewest.

In total, just over 650 healthy bone marrow donors made up the cohort. Cohort members were all nominally healthy when sampled, although unrecorded immune exposures were likely present. The donor tested CMV seropositive and was one of the 289 seropositive cohort members. A peripheral blood sample was collected from each donor, and TCR beta sequencing was performed on peripheral blood mononuclear cells. The Qiagen DNeasy Blood Extraction Kit was used to extract genomic DNA from the blood cell samples. The library was built by means of the immunoSEQ multiplex PCR assay. A mixture of 60 forward primers for TCR Vbeta segments and 13 reverse primers for TCR Jbeta segments was used in the multiplex PCR. The CDR3 region of rearranged TCR beta genes was amplified from genomic DNA by a multiplex PCR assay. Amplified TCR beta libraries were sequenced as 87-base-pair reads on the Illumina HiSeq System. On the authors' methods: A later analysis counted tens of millions of unique TCR beta chains across the 700 or so repertoires, and approximately 11 million of these chains were shared by at least two donors. Raw reads were error-corrected and collapsed into unique sequences by a nearest-neighbor algorithm in which closely related sequences were merged to remove PCR and sequencing errors. V, D and J gene segments were assigned by aligning CDR3 sequences to IMGT reference sequences. For a sequence to be retained, a match of at least six nucleotides to both a V gene segment and a J gene segment was required. A rearrangement was called productive if the CDR3 had no stop codons and remained in frame with V and J, and every other rearrangement was called non-productive. CDR3 was defined according to IMGT convention as the region running from the second conserved V-encoded cysteine to the conserved J-encoded phenylalanine. The earlier analysis of about 560 of the donors excluded any sequence lacking an unambiguous match to a single V gene segment. In an earlier analysis of approximately 550 of the donors, V segments were called functional above 56.7% productive rearrangements and were called segregating when the between-donor standard deviation exceeded 5%. To diagnose cytomegalovirus status from the catalog of TCR beta chain sequences, a statistical classification framework was built. In a later analysis, TCR nucleotide sequences were compared against IMGT/GENE-DB human TR gene sequences so that V and J genes could be assigned. Using the TCRdist pipeline, a later analysis assigned CDR3 sequences along with most-parsimonious VDJ recombination scenarios. In a later analysis, each TCR beta chain was defined by its CDR3 amino acid sequence together with its V-gene family, and reads lacking a unique V-gene family were excluded. In a later analysis, some 600 highly shared, low-generation-probability nucleotide sequences were removed to address suspected cross-contamination and a sequencing artifact. For each public chain, a later analysis derived a clonal expansion index from normalized ranks of inferred template counts within each repertoire. Generation probabilities in a later analysis came from a VDJ recombination model fitted to out-of-frame rearrangements, and those results were checked against IGoR. Hypergeometric tests were used in a later analysis to score TCR-TCR, TCR-HLA and TCR-CMV co-occurrence, with a repertoire-size bias correction applied to the TCR pairs. A later analysis estimated false discovery rates by permuting HLA or CMV assignments 20 times. In a later analysis, co-occurring TCRs were grouped using DBSCAN, and TCRdist sequence similarity was added for clustering within HLA-allele-positive subsets. Repertoires with fewer than 30,000 or more than 120,000 public chains were left out of co-occurrence clustering, as were about five repertoires with anomalous nucleotide sharing. TCRdb provides this immuneACCESS table in a form limited to in-frame rearrangements. Some clones are lacking; in checked studies, under half of them reflect an unresolved V gene, and why the rest are absent is not known. Clonal size and the V and J genes are those of that table, whereas D and trimming came from the DNA. This sample gives roughly 190,000 clones in total; about four fifths of them show up just once. The ten largest clones take up around 3.6% of the sample.

This clone has more than one count but fewer than ten. Its recognized antigen is unknown. There are no base qualities to consult, and no much larger clone falls within one base. The CDR3 holds 17 amino acids from the cysteine to the phenylalanine. Just the 51-base CDR3 DNA is kept, in frame starting at base 1. Compared with germline, V lacks 3 bases and J lacks 6 bases; bases without a gene match: 15. The CDR1 and CDR2 encoded by the germline V gene (reference sequence) are SGHNT and YYREEE. This receptor was identified in a man aged 40-50 years in good health and CMV-seropositive. The chain couples TRBV5-4 to TRBJ2-7; 10 central bases correspond to TRBD1. The material sequenced was PBMCs. The bases read TGTGCCAGCAGCTCGTTTACCTGGGACAGGGGAAAGGGCGAGCAGTACTTC. It codes for CASSSFTWDRGKGEQYF.